These 20 T cell receptor beta chains were sequenced from one sample in a study of cytomegalovirus exposure and HLA in healthy donors. 60 Vbeta and 13 Jbeta primers were used in PCR. The data were produced by immunoSEQ multiplex PCR, yet TCRdb's version contains in-frame clones alone and is incomplete. The table shows 150,000 to 180,000 clones, with roughly 74% occurring only once. The sample taken for sequencing was PBMCs. The receptor source for this set is a young man in good health and CMV-seronegative.

The rearrangement uses TRBV4-2 and TRBJ1-1; the D gene is possibly TRBD1 (6 bases). Germline lookup yields CDR1 LGHNA and CDR2 YNFKEQ. V was trimmed by 1 base and J by 5 bases, leaving 14 bases between them. The CDR3 extends over 15 amino acids. CDR3 in DNA: TGTGCCAGCAGCCAAGGAAAGGGGGGGGGAACTGAAGCTTTCTTT. Amino acids: CASSQGKGGGTEAFF.

This sequence joins TRBV5-4 and TRBJ1-3; D unresolved. This CDR3 is 17 amino acids long. V lost 1 base, J lost 0 bases, and 14 bases lay in between. Germline CDR1 reads SGHNT; CDR2 reads YYREEE (reference sequence). CDR3 nucleotide sequence: TGTGCCAGCAGCTTGCGCGTCTCGGGAAGCTCTGGAAACACCATATATTTT. It is translated as CASSLRVSGSSGNTIYF. Drawing the rest from reference TRBV5-4 and TRBJ1-3, the complete variable domain is ETGVTQSPTHLIKTRGQQVTLRCSSQSGHNTVSWYQQALGQGPQFIFQYYREEENGRGNFPPRFSGLQFPNYSSELNVNALELDDSALYLCASSLRVSGSSGNTIYFGEGSWLTVV.

A single count supports this clone. The J gene is TRBJ2-5, the V gene TRBV28; possible D gene TRBD2, 6 bases. The CDR3 sequence is 17 residues long. Deletions cut 7 bases from V and 2 bases from J, with 23 bases between. Per the germline V gene, CDR1 is MDHEN and CDR2 is SYDVKM. The CDR3: CASTKARRAGSQETQYF. CDR3 bases: TGTGCCAGCACCAAAGCCCGCCGGGCGGGGTCACAAGAGACCCAGTACTTC. Looking up the rest from reference TRBV28 and TRBJ2-5 gives the full variable domain: DVKVTQSSRYLVKRTGEKVFLECVQDMDHENMFWYRQDPGLGLRLIYFSYDVKMKEKGDIPEGYSVSREKKERFSLILESASTNQTSMYLCASTKARRAGSQETQYFGPGTRLLVL.

The CDR3, as DNA: TGTGCCAGCAGCTACGGACAGGTATACGAGCAGTACTTC. The encoded protein is CASSYGQVYEQYF. This chain uses TRBV11-2 with TRBJ2-5; 7 nucleotides line up with TRBD1. The J call may not be correct, given that the DNA end is closer to TRBJ2-7. Germline V gene sequence: CDR1 SGHAT, CDR2 FQNNGV. The CDR3 extends over 13 amino acids.

V and J are TRBV5-4 and TRBJ1-2; D perhaps matches TRBD1 (6 bases). V gave up 1 base and J gave up 3 bases, with 7 bases separating them. CDR3 size: 13 residues. Germline values: CDR1 SGHNT, CDR2 YYREEE (reference sequence). CDR3: CASSLNRDYGYTF. The CDR3 DNA sequence: TGTGCCAGCAGCTTGAACAGGGACTATGGCTACACCTTC.

J is TRBJ1-1 and V is TRBV2; 9 bases are a match to TRBD1. J lost 1 base, V lost 7 bases, and 4 bases had no gene match. The CDR3 spans 14 residues. Germline V gene lookup returns CDR1 SNHLY and CDR2 FYNNEI. CDR3 sequence reads: CASTEDRGNTEAFF. The DNA of the CDR3 is TGTGCCAGCACCGAGGACAGGGGGAACACTGAAGCTTTCTTT.

The rearrangement links TRBV5-4 to TRBJ2-6; D gene ambiguous. Trimming took off 2 bases at V and 3 bases at J, with 6 bases between the two ends. CDR3 length: 14 residues. Per the germline V gene, CDR1 is SGHNT and CDR2 is YYREEE (reference sequence). CDR3 DNA: TGTGCCAGCAGCTTACAGATTGGGGCCAACGTCCTGACTTTC. Its protein is CASSLQIGANVLTF.

V is TRBV9 and J is TRBJ1-2, with a possible D match to TRBD1 (6 bases). Germline V gene lookup returns CDR1 SGDLS and CDR2 YYNGEE. The CDR3 is 15 residues long. V was pared by 3 bases and J by 8 bases, with 20 bases between. CDR3 loop: CASSARAGERWGYTF. CDR3 sequence (DNA): TGTGCCAGCAGCGCGAGAGCAGGGGAAAGGTGGGGCTACACCTTC.

J is TRBJ2-1 and V is TRBV19, with D unclear. The germline gives CDR1 LNHDA, CDR2 SQIVND (reference sequence). The CDR3 loop spans 16 amino acids. Trimming pared 4 bases from V and 0 bases from J, leaving 13 bases between. DNA of the CDR3: TGTGCCAGTAGTACCCCATTGGCTAGCTCCTACAATGAGCAGTTCTTC. Its translation: CASSTPLASSYNEQFF.

This clone is a singleton in its sample. The chain links TRBV28 to TRBJ2-5; 7 bases fit TRBD2. Germline assignment: CDR1 MDHEN and CDR2 SYDVKM. The junction had 9 bases not matched to a gene; V was cut back by 6 bases and J by 2 bases. CDR3 size: 15 residues. The chain's CDR3 is CASRGRGNLQETQYF. CDR3 coding DNA: TGTGCCAGCAGGGGGCGGGGGAACCTTCAAGAGACCCAGTACTTC.

V gene TRBV2 combines with J gene TRBJ2-2; 10 nucleotides align to TRBD2. The CDR3 sequence is 16 residues long. Germline V gene sequence: CDR1 SNHLY, CDR2 FYNNEI. The ends lost 6 bases at V and 2 bases at J; junction bases unmatched: 6. This CDR3 is CASSVAGGLNTGELFF. CDR3 nucleotides: TGTGCCAGCAGCGTAGCGGGGGGACTAAACACCGGGGAGCTGTTTTTT.

This chain joins TRBV11-1 and TRBJ2-1, with D tentatively TRBD2 (6 bases). This CDR3 is 13 amino acids long. Looked up from germline, CDR1 is SGHAT and CDR2 is FQDESV (reference sequence). Trimming left V 1 base short and J 14 bases short, with 15 bases between. CDR3 amino acids: CASSLDVRGKEFF. DNA for the CDR3: TGTGCCAGCAGCTTAGACGTCCGGGGGAAGGAGTTCTTC.

This clone has a single count. J is TRBJ1-1 and V is TRBV5-5; possibly TRBD1 for D (6 bases). From germline, CDR1 is SGHKS and CDR2 YYEKEE (reference sequence). The ends were cut back, 4 bases at V and 11 bases at J, with 18 bases in the middle. CDR3 length equals 13 residues. The CDR3 is CASSPPEGGKAFF. The CDR3 bases are TGTGCCAGCAGCCCTCCGGAGGGGGGGAAGGCTTTCTTT.

The gene calls are TRBV9 and TRBJ1-4; D remains unclear. Germline values: CDR1 SGDLS, CDR2 YYNGEE. Trimming cost V 1 base and J 13 bases, with 14 bases left between them. The CDR3 is 13 amino acids. The CDR3 region has the DNA TGTGCCAGCAGCGTAATGCCGACCGGGATACTGTTTTTT. Protein sequence: CASSVMPTGILFF.

The chain couples TRBV2 to TRBJ2-4; 9 bases line up with TRBD2. The junction had 2 bases not matched to a gene; V was cut back by 3 bases and J by 2 bases. Per germline, CDR1 SNHLY and CDR2 FYNNEI. CDR3 size: 15 residues. The CDR3 DNA is TGTGCCAGCAGTGACGCGGGGGGGACCAAAAACATTCAGTACTTC. Translating gives CASSDAGGTKNIQYF.

The chain combines TRBV19 with TRBJ2-3; 7 bases map to TRBD1. Germline V gives CDR1 LNHDA, CDR2 SQIVND (reference sequence). The CDR3 consists of 17 residues. J gave up 6 bases and V 7 bases, and 19 bases lay outside the gene matches. CDR3 sequence reads: CASTNDRDSVLMDTQYF. The CDR3 coding sequence is TGTGCCAGTACCAACGACCGGGACAGCGTTTTAATGGATACGCAGTATTTT.

The chain carries TRBV5-1 and TRBJ2-6, with D perhaps matching TRBD1 (5 bases). Germline values: CDR1 SGHRS, CDR2 YFSETQ. V was trimmed by 0 bases and J by 0 bases, leaving 13 bases between them. This CDR3 is 18 amino acids long. Here the CDR3 reads CASSLEGREASGANVLTF. CDR3 coding DNA: TGCGCCAGCAGCTTGGAGGGCAGGGAAGCCTCTGGGGCCAACGTCCTGACTTTC. Full variable domain (missing parts from reference TRBV5-1 and TRBJ2-6): KAGVTQTPRYLIKTRGQQVTLSCSPISGHRSVSWYQQTPGQGLQFLFEYFSETQRNKGNFPGRFSGRQFSNSRSEMNVSTLELGDSALYLCASSLEGREASGANVLTFGAGSRLTVL.

J is TRBJ2-7 and V is TRBV4-1; 8 nucleotides agree with TRBD2. V gave up 2 bases and J gave up 2 bases; unmatched junction bases: 5. Germline CDR1 and CDR2: MGHRA and YSYEKL. The CDR3 covers 15 residues. The CDR3 DNA reads TGCGCCAGCAGCCAAATCGCCGGGGGGGCCTACGAGCAGTACTTC. The encoded protein is CASSQIAGGAYEQYF.

On this clone: One junction end does not reproduce the germline sequence, and a read error may be involved. The rearrangement uses TRBV6-5 and TRBJ2-3; D gene uncertain. The CDR3 extends over 13 amino acids. Germline loops: CDR1 MNHEY, CDR2 SVGAGI. CDR3 protein: CASASWATDTQYF. DNA for the CDR3: TGTGCCAGCGCCTCTTGGGCAACGGATACGCAATATTTT.

This clone has only a few counts. The chain joins TRBV6-6 to TRBJ2-1, with D hard to call. The CDR3 runs 12 residues. V lost 11 bases, J lost 7 bases, and 15 bases lay in between. CDR1 MNHNY and CDR2 SVGAGI come from the germline V gene (reference sequence). The chain's CDR3 is CARESLGNEQFF. In DNA, the CDR3 is TGTGCCCGCGAGAGTCTCGGGAATGAGCAGTTCTTC.